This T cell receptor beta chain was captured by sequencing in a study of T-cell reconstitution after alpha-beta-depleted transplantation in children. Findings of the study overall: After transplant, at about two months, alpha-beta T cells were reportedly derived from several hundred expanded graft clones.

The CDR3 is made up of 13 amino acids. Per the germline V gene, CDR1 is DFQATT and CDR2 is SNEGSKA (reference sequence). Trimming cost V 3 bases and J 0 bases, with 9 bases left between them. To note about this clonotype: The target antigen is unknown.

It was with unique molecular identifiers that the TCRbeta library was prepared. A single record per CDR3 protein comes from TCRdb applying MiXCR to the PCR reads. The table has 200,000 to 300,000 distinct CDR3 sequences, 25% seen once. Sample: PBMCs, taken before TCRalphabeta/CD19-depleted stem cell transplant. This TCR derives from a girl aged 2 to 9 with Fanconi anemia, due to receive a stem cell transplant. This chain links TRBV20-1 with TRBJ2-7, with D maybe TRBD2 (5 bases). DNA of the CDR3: TGCAGTGCTAGGTCGGGGAACTCCTACGAGCAGTACTTC. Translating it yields CSARSGNSYEQYF.